Listed here are 17 T cell receptor beta chains from one sample, sequenced in a study of blood T cell repertoires in COVID-19 (dated by TCRdb to the early 2020s). The method was the immunoSEQ multiplex PCR assay. Sourced from immuneACCESS, this table was stored by TCRdb with only in-frame sequences that have V and J called. A share of the clones is absent; for the studies checked, an unresolved V gene accounts for under half, and the remainder has no known explanation. A total of under 300,000 clones appear in this sample, roughly 79% of them only once. The biggest ten clones account for just under 3% of the sample. Specimen: peripheral blood. These receptors came from an older woman with active or convalescent COVID-19.

In DNA, the CDR3 is TGCGCCAGCAGCTTGGCGGTGGGCCCGTACGAGCAGTACTTC. Encoded protein: CASSLAVGPYEQYF. The chain couples TRBV5-1 to TRBJ2-7; D is uncertain. Germline loops: CDR1 SGHRS, CDR2 YFSETQ. This CDR3 comprises 14 residues. Trimming left V 0 bases short and J 4 bases short, with 11 bases between.

V and J are TRBV5-1 and TRBJ1-4, with D uncertain. The germline V gene has CDR1 SGHRS and CDR2 YFSETQ. Deletions cut 7 bases from V and 8 bases from J, with 6 bases between. The CDR3 spans 10 residues. CDR3 protein: CASCGEKLFF. CDR3 nucleotide sequence: TGCGCCAGCTGTGGCGAAAAACTGTTTTTT.

This rearrangement joins TRBV18 to TRBJ1-2; TRBD1 agrees at 9 bases. The trim removed 2 bases at V and 5 bases at J, leaving 9 bases unmatched. This CDR3 spans 16 amino acids. Germline lookup yields CDR1 KGHSH and CDR2 LQKENI. CDR3 in DNA: TGTGCCAGCTCACCAGAAGGGGACAGGGTTCCTTATGGCTACACCTTC. It yields the protein CASSPEGDRVPYGYTF.

The chain employs TRBV6-6 and TRBJ2-2; D is unclear. Deletions cut 6 bases from V and 4 bases from J, with 15 bases between. CDR1 MNHNY and CDR2 SVGAGI come from the germline V gene (reference sequence). The CDR3 is made up of 15 amino acids. This chain's CDR3 is CASSLLTATTGELFF. The CDR3, as DNA: TGTGCCAGCAGCCTTCTCACAGCTACCACCGGGGAGCTGTTTTTT.

The rearrangement joins TRBV7-2 to TRBJ2-5; 9 bases map to TRBD2. Trimming removed 5 bases from V and 9 bases from J; junction bases left unmatched: 13. Germline V CDR1 and CDR2: SGHTA, FQGNSA. There are 15 residues in the CDR3. The CDR3 DNA reads as TGTGCCAGCAGCGTCTCCGCGGGGGGGCCGGTGTCCCAGTACTTC. Protein sequence: CASSVSAGGPVSQYF. Filled out from reference TRBV7-2 and TRBJ2-5, the complete variable domain reads GAGVSQSPSNKVTEKGKDVELRCDPISGHTALYWYRQSLGQGLEFLIYFQGNSAPDKSGLPSDRFSAERTGGSVSTLTIQRTQQEDSAVYLCASSVSAGGPVSQYFGPGTRLLVL.

The rearrangement uses TRBV21-1 and TRBJ1-6. TRBV21-1 is a documented pseudogene. The CDR3 is 16 residues long. The CDR3 sequence is CASSKAEDRLGSPLHF. The DNA of the CDR3 is TGTGCCAGCAGCAAAGCGGAGGACCGCCTAGGATCACCCCTCCACTTT.

The chain joins TRBV19 to TRBJ2-1, with a possible D match to TRBD2 (5 bases). Germline CDR1 LNHDA, CDR2 SQIVND (reference sequence). The CDR3 runs 13 residues. V was pared by 7 bases and J by 0 bases, with 7 bases between. The DNA of the CDR3 is TGTGCCAGTACGGGGTACTCCTACAATGAGCAGTTCTTC. Its protein is CASTGYSYNEQFF.

The V gene is TRBV6-5, the J gene TRBJ2-7; TRBD1 might be the D (5 bases). The CDR3 is made up of 12 amino acids. Trimming removed 2 bases at V and 6 bases at J, with 8 bases between. Germline V CDR1 and CDR2: MNHEY, SVGAGI. The CDR3 region is CASSYQRGEQYF. In nucleotides, the CDR3 is TGTGCCAGCAGTTACCAAAGGGGCGAGCAGTACTTC.

The chain couples TRBV3-1 (or the pseudogene TRBV3-2) to TRBJ2-1; 10 bases fit TRBD2. CDR1 and CDR2 (germline): LGHDT, YNNKEL (reference sequence). The CDR3 covers 15 residues. The V gene end was trimmed by 4 bases and the J gene end by 4 bases; junction bases not matched to a gene: 4. CDR3 amino acids: CASSLGTSAYNEQFF. CDR3 coding DNA: TGTGCCAGCAGCCTGGGGACTAGCGCTTACAATGAGCAGTTCTTC.

The CDR3 bases are TGTGCCAGCAGTTCGCAGGGGGTACGGGAAAAACTGTTTTTT. This encodes CASSSQGVREKLFF. The V and J genes are TRBV28 and TRBJ1-4; TRBD1 aligns across 7 bases. The CDR3 is made up of 14 amino acids. Trimming at V came to 4 bases and at J to 8 bases, leaving 7 bases not matched to a gene. The germline V gene encodes CDR1 MDHEN and CDR2 SYDVKM.

In its sample, this clone was seen once. The chain employs TRBV7-6 and TRBJ2-1; the match to TRBD1 covers 8 bases. There are 14 residues in the CDR3. CDR1 SGHVS and CDR2 FNYEAQ come from the germline V gene. Trimming removed 4 bases from V and 6 bases from J; junction bases left unmatched: 5. CDR3 protein: CASSSPTGGNEQFF. CDR3 nucleotides: TGTGCCAGCAGCTCTCCAACAGGGGGCAATGAGCAGTTCTTC.

This clone was detected only a few times. The genes are TRBV2 and TRBJ1-2, with D perhaps matching TRBD1 (5 bases). The CDR3 contains 15 residues. Between the trimmed V and J ends, which lost 6 bases and 7 bases, there was a span of 21 bases. Germline-derived CDR1 and CDR2 are SNHLY and FYNNEI. CDR3 nucleotides: TGTGCCAGCAGGACCCACGGGGGGAGGTCGGCTGGCTACACCTTC. This encodes CASRTHGGRSAGYTF.

The V gene is TRBV2, the J gene TRBJ1-6; D perhaps matches TRBD1 (5 bases). Germline CDR1 reads SNHLY; CDR2 reads FYNNEI. This CDR3 spans 14 amino acids. Trimming removed 2 bases at V and 15 bases at J, with 17 bases between. The CDR3 DNA follows: TGTGCCAGCAGTGAAAGGGCGGCAGGGATCCTCCTCCACTTT. Translated, it gives CASSERAAGILLHF.

Here the CDR3 DNA reads TGCGCCAGCAGCCTCCGGGACAGGGTCAGCGGCTACACCTTC. Encoded protein: CASSLRDRVSGYTF. The chain joins TRBV5-1 to TRBJ1-2; 9 bases fit TRBD1. CDR3 length equals 14 residues. The trim removed 4 bases at V and 8 bases at J, leaving 9 bases unmatched. The germline gives CDR1 SGHRS, CDR2 YFSETQ. Using reference TRBV5-1 and TRBJ1-2 for the parts outside the CDR3, the full variable domain is KAGVTQTPRYLIKTRGQQVTLSCSPISGHRSVSWYQQTPGQGLQFLFEYFSETQRNKGNFPGRFSGRQFSNSRSEMNVSTLELGDSALYLCASSLRDRVSGYTFGSGTRLTVV.

For the CDR3, the DNA is TGTGCCAGCAGCTTCGACAGGGTGGGCACTGAAGCTTTCTTT. Translation: CASSFDRVGTEAFF. The chain carries TRBV7-3 and TRBJ1-1; 7 bases are a match to TRBD1. The CDR3 loop spans 14 amino acids. In germline, CDR1 is SGHTA, CDR2 FQGTGA. Trimming at V came to 3 bases and at J to 4 bases, leaving 5 bases not matched to a gene.

V gene TRBV19 combines with J gene TRBJ2-1; TRBD1 is a possible D gene (5 bases). Trimming left V 7 bases short and J 7 bases short, with 14 bases between. Germline CDR1 LNHDA, CDR2 SQIVND (reference sequence). The CDR3 has 13 residues. DNA for the CDR3: TGTGCCAGTATCGGTCCAGGGCGGAATGAGCAGTTCTTC. Its translation is CASIGPGRNEQFF.

This rearrangement joins TRBV9 to TRBJ1-1; tentative D call: TRBD1 (6 bases). The CDR3 is 14 residues long. Germline V CDR1 and CDR2: SGDLS, YYNGEE. V dropped 3 bases and J dropped 1 base, with 10 bases sitting between them. In DNA form, the CDR3 reads TGTGCCAGCAGCGCGGACAGTTCGAACACTGAAGCTTTCTTT. It is translated as CASSADSSNTEAFF. Using reference TRBV9 and TRBJ1-1 for the parts outside the CDR3, the full variable domain is DSGVTQTPKHLITATGQRVTLRCSPRSGDLSVYWYQQSLDQGLQFLIQYYNGEERAKGNILERFSAQQFPDLHSELNLSSLELGDSALYFCASSADSSNTEAFFGQGTRLTVV.